This TCR beta chain was documented in a study of blood T cell repertoires in COVID-19. On the study more broadly: The United States, Italy and Spain supplied acute and convalescent COVID-19 samples. T cells, B-cell-depleted T cells, or PBMCs supplied cDNA or gDNA.

Original processing notes: Quantification of nucleated cells was approximated via reference gene primer amplification. Data came from immunoSEQ multiplex PCR; TCRdb stores just in-frame clones and leaves some out. The V and J calls and clone size come from that table; D and trimming were worked out from the DNA. This sample yields 150,000 to 200,000 clones, of which 84% are seen a single time; 13% to 15% belongs to the top ten. Germline V gene sequence: CDR1 SGHNT, CDR2 YYREEE (reference sequence). The CDR3 runs to 14 residues. With 0 bases removed from V and 8 bases from J, the gap between germline ends came to 11 bases.

This sequence joins TRBV5-4 and TRBJ1-4, with D maybe TRBD1 (5 bases). This receptor was taken from a man younger than 30 with active or convalescent COVID-19. Sequences were obtained from peripheral blood. CDR3 residues: CASSLVRGREKLFF. CDR3 DNA: TGTGCCAGCAGCTTGGTTAGGGGAAGAGAAAAACTGTTTTTT.